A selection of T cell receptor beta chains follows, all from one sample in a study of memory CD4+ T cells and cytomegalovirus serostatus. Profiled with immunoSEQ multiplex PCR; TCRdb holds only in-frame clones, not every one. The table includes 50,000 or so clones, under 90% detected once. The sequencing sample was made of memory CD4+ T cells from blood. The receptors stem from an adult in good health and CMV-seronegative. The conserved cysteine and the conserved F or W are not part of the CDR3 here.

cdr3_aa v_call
SVVNTEAF TRBV29-1
ASSLIGQLYGYT TRBV5-6
ASSPLWSEQETQY TRBV5-6
ASSREAYEQY TRBV2
ASSPRLAGITDTQY TRBV5-4
ASSIPGGPKNIQY TRBV7-2
ASGGWNTEAF TRBV2
ASSFSGEETQY TRBV5-4
ASSFGVSNEQF TRBV6-6
ASSQGDSNQPQH TRBV4-2
ASSFQVEETQY TRBV5-1
SVGGFWGNTEAF TRBV29-1
ASRTLEQETQY TRBV6-5
ASRWATGELF TRBV5-1
ASSEAQGGADTQY TRBV6-1
ASSSTGGTRTEAF TRBV5-1
ASSPGVFSYEQY TRBV2
ASSLAALVVEQY TRBV7-8
ASSSLAGLSTDTQY TRBV27
ASRRGINTEAF TRBV5-4
ASSPVAESYGYT TRBV18
ASSLAGPSNTGELF TRBV5-1
ASAPRDRNTEAF TRBV19
ASSYQGQALDTQY TRBV6-5
ASSSVGGLTEAF TRBV5-1
ASGFRGEQF TRBV7-9
ASSPRLLAGPYEQY TRBV19
ASSPRGTGRTGEQY TRBV19
ASSRRQGSEAF TRBV6-4
ASSFLWGQANTGELF TRBV7-8
ASSLLGTASYEQY TRBV5-1
ASRSLMVHKTGLDYEQY TRBV27
ASSLEGTGGHEQY TRBV5-8
AGSFGTGNEKLF TRBV7-2
ASSLGNTGELF TRBV7-9
ASSPDSVQGNYGYT TRBV18
ASSLGWSTDTQY TRBV7-9
ASNPGWNTEAF TRBV6-1
SVGGDTEAF TRBV29-1
ASSLVPGGNF TRBV5-8
ASSPGVGNIQY TRBV11-2